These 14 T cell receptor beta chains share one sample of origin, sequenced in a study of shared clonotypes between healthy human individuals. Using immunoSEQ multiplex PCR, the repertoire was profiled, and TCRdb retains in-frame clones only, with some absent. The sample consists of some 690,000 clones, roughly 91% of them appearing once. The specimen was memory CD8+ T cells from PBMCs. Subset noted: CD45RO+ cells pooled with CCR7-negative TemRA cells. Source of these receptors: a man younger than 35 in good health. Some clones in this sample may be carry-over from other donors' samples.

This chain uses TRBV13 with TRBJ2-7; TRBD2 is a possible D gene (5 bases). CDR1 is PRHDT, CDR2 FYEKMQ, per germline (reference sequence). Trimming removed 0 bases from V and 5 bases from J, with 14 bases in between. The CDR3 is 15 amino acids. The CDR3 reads CASSLGGSFTDEQYF. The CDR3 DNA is TGTGCCAGCAGCTTAGGGGGGAGTTTCACGGACGAGCAGTACTTC.

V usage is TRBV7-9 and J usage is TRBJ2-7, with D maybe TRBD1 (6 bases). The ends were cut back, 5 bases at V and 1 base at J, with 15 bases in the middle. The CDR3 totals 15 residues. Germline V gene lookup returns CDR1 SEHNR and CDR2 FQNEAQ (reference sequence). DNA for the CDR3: TGTGCCAGCAGCCCCCGGGACACCTATTCCTACGAGCAGTACTTC. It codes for CASSPRDTYSYEQYF.

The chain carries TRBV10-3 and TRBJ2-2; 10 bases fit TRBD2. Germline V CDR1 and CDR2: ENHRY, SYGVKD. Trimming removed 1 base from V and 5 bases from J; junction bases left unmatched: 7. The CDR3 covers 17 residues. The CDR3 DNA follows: TGTGCCATCAGTGAGTATCCCGCTAGCGGGAGTACCGGGGAGCTGTTTTTT. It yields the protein CAISEYPASGSTGELFF.

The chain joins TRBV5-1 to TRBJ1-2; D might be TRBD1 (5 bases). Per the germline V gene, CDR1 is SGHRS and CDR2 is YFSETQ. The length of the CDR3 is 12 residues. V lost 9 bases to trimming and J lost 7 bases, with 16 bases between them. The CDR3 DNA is TGCGCCATCCTGGGGGGTATCGTTGGCTACACCTTC. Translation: CAILGGIVGYTF.

DNA of the CDR3: TGTGCCAGCAGGGACAGCCTCACTGAAGCTTTCTTT. It codes for CASRDSLTEAFF. The J gene is TRBJ1-1, the V gene TRBV27; D may be TRBD1 (6 bases). Germline CDR1 reads MNHEY; CDR2 reads SMNVEV (reference sequence). This CDR3 comprises 12 residues. V lost 6 bases and J lost 4, with 9 bases in between.

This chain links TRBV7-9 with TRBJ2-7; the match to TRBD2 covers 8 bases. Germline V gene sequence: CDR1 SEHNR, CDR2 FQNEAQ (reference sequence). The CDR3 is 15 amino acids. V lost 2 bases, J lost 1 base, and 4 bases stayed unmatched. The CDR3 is CASSLPTGGSYEQYF. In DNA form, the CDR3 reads TGTGCCAGCAGCTTACCGACGGGAGGGTCCTACGAGCAGTACTTC.

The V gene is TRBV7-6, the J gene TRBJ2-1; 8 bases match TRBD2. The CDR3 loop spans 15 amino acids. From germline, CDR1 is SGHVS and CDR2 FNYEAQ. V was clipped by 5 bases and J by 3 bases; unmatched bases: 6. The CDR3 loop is CASSQLAVDYNEQFF. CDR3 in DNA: TGTGCCAGCAGCCAACTAGCGGTCGACTACAATGAGCAGTTCTTC.

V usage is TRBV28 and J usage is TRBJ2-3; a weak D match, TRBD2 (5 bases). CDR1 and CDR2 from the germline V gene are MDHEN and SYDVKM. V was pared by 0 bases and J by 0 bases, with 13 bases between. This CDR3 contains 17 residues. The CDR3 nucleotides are TGTGCCAGCAGTTTATGGGAAGAGCGGTACAGCACAGATACGCAGTATTTT. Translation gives CASSLWEERYSTDTQYF.

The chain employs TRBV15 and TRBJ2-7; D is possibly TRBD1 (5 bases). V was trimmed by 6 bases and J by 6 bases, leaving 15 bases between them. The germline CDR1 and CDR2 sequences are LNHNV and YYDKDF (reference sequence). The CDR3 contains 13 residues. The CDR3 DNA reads TGTGCCACCAGGCTAAGGGGAATGGGCGAGCAGTACTTC. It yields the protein CATRLRGMGEQYF. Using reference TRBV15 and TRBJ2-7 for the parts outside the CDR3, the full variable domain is DAMVIQNPRYQVTQFGKPVTLSCSQTLNHNVMYWYQQKSSQAPKLLFHYYDKDFNNEADTPDNFQSRRPNTSFCFLDIRSPGLGDTAMYLCATRLRGMGEQYFGPGTRLTVT.

The CDR3 region is CASSEHRGLASYEQYF. The DNA of the CDR3 is TGTGCCAGCAGTGAACACAGGGGACTAGCCTCCTACGAGCAGTACTTC. The chain recombines TRBV2 with TRBJ2-5; TRBD2 aligns across 9 bases. The tail of the sequence fits TRBJ2-7 better, so the J call may be wrong. The CDR3 spans 16 residues. Germline CDR1 is SNHLY and CDR2 is FYNNEI.

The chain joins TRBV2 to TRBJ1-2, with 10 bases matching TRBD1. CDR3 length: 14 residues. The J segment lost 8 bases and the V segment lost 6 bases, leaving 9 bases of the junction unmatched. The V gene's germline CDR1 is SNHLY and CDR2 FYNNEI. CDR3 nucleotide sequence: TGTGCCAGCAGACCGGGACAGGGGTTTAAAGGCTACACCTTC. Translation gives CASRPGQGFKGYTF.

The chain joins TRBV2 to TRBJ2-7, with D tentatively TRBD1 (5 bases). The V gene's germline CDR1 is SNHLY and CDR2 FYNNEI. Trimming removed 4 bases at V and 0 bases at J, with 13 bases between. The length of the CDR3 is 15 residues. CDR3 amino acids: CASSGSRVRSYEQYF. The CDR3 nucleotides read TGTGCCAGCAGTGGGTCCAGGGTGCGCTCCTACGAGCAGTACTTC. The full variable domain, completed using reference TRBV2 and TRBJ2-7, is EPEVTQTPSHQVTQMGQEVILRCVPISNHLYFYWYRQILGQKVEFLVSFYNNEISEKSEIFDDQFSVERPDGSNFTLKIRSTKLEDSAMYFCASSGSRVRSYEQYFGPGTRLTVT.

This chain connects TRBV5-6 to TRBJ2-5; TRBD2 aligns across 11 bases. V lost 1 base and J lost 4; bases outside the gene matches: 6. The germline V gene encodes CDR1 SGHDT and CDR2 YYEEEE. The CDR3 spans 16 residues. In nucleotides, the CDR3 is TGTGCCAGCAGCTTGATCCTAGCGGGAGGTGGAGAGACCCAGTACTTC. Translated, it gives CASSLILAGGGETQYF. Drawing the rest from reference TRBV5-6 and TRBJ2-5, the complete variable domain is DAGVTQSPTHLIKTRGQQVTLRCSPKSGHDTVSWYQQALGQGPQFIFQYYEEEERQRGNFPDRFSGHQFPNYSSELNVNALLLGDSALYLCASSLILAGGGETQYFGPGTRLLVL.

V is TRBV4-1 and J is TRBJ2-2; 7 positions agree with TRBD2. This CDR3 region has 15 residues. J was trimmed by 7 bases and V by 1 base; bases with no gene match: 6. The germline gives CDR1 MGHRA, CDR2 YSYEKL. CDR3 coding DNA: TGCGCCAGCAGCCAAGGTGGGAGGGCCGGCGGGGAGCTGTTTTTT. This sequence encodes CASSQGGRAGGELFF.